This is a list of T cell receptor beta chains from one sample in a study of regulatory T cells in long-lasting Graves disease. Each CDR3 protein gets one entry after TCRdb re-called the multiplex PCR reads with MiXCR. Among 500,000 to 700,000 distinct CDR3 sequences, less than 20% were seen once, and the ten largest hold around 18%. The same sample was also used in a study of T cells in Graves' hyperthyroidism and ophthalmopathy.

The material sequenced was peripheral blood mononuclear cells (PBMCs), taken at new diagnosis, from a patient treated with antithyroid drugs. Source of these receptors: a young woman with Graves disease. CDR3s include the opening cysteine and the closing phenylalanine or tryptophan. Each record gives: J gene, V gene, CDR3 protein.

J gene: TRBJ2-2; V gene: TRBV28; CDR3 protein: CASSFSLTSGRVGELFF
J gene: TRBJ2-5; V gene: TRBV6-1; CDR3 protein: CASRGLAGGGRETQYF
J gene: TRBJ2-3; V gene: TRBV19; CDR3 protein: CASSRTSSTDTQYF
J gene: TRBJ2-1; V gene: TRBV3-1; CDR3 protein: CASSPRLGAGNEQFF
J gene: TRBJ2-5; V gene: TRBV5-1; CDR3 protein: CASSLVPDSQETQYF
J gene: TRBJ2-3; V gene: TRBV14; CDR3 protein: CASSPAERSTDTQYF
J gene: TRBJ2-3; V gene: TRBV3-1; CDR3 protein: CASSPAVTTDTQYF
J gene: TRBJ2-1; V gene: TRBV2; CDR3 protein: CARLGRGGEQFF
J gene: TRBJ1-2; V gene: TRBV28; CDR3 protein: CASSLGDRVSGYTF
J gene: TRBJ2-7; V gene: TRBV6-5; CDR3 protein: CASSYGGRAREQYF
J gene: TRBJ1-5; V gene: TRBV7-2; CDR3 protein: CASSLSALNNQPQHF
J gene: TRBJ1-5; V gene: TRBV6-1; CDR3 protein: CASTKVADQPQHF
J gene: TRBJ2-7; V gene: TRBV27; CDR3 protein: CASSRKGGGTYEQYF
J gene: TRBJ1-2; V gene: TRBV29-1; CDR3 protein: CSVGKQGPLSGYTF
J gene: TRBJ2-1; V gene: TRBV2; CDR3 protein: CASSKTSGRAGGEQFF
J gene: TRBJ2-1; V gene: TRBV27; CDR3 protein: CASSGQTDVNEQFF
J gene: TRBJ2-7; V gene: TRBV14; CDR3 protein: CASSRGTPNEQYF
J gene: TRBJ2-1; V gene: TRBV19; CDR3 protein: CASSLVLGTEQFF
J gene: TRBJ1-2; V gene: TRBV20-1; CDR3 protein: CSARVSGQGYGYTF
J gene: TRBJ1-2; V gene: TRBV5-1; CDR3 protein: CASSQSPMRQRLSNYGYTF
J gene: TRBJ2-7; V gene: TRBV28; CDR3 protein: CASSETGHPLAEQYF
J gene: TRBJ2-3; V gene: TRBV27; CDR3 protein: CASSYLAGVLDTQYF
J gene: TRBJ2-1; V gene: TRBV19; CDR3 protein: CASKRDFSYNEQFF
J gene: TRBJ2-1; V gene: TRBV11-3; CDR3 protein: CASSSSPLAGGGNEQFF
J gene: TRBJ2-2; V gene: TRBV10-2; CDR3 protein: CASSQQRPSHTGELFF
J gene: TRBJ1-5; V gene: TRBV19; CDR3 protein: CATHGDTLNQPQHF
J gene: NA; V gene: TRBV4-1; CDR3 protein: CASSQEEGGQETQYF
J gene: TRBJ2-2; V gene: TRBV18; CDR3 protein: CASSRPSNTGELFF
J gene: TRBJ2-7; V gene: TRBV9; CDR3 protein: CASSAESTGFRSYEQYF
J gene: TRBJ1-5; V gene: TRBV2; CDR3 protein: CASSYYTQPQHF
J gene: TRBJ2-7; V gene: TRBV12-3/TRBV12-4; CDR3 protein: CASSLGLAGVLYEQYF
J gene: TRBJ1-1; V gene: TRBV12-3/TRBV12-4; CDR3 protein: CASSRSAEAFF
J gene: TRBJ1-1; V gene: TRBV27; CDR3 protein: CASSSAISTEAFF
J gene: TRBJ1-6; V gene: TRBV6-5; CDR3 protein: CASSYSDRPGSPLHF
J gene: TRBJ2-3; V gene: TRBV5-4; CDR3 protein: CASSRPRGMSTDTQYF
J gene: TRBJ2-5; V gene: TRBV29-1; CDR3 protein: CSVDPQQDLVGTQYF
J gene: TRBJ2-7; V gene: TRBV6-1; CDR3 protein: CASSRNSDTPEGYF
J gene: TRBJ2-5; V gene: TRBV30; CDR3 protein: CAWTEGGYPQETQYF
J gene: TRBJ2-2; V gene: TRBV7-6; CDR3 protein: CASSLFGGIKHRELFF
J gene: TRBJ2-1; V gene: TRBV27; CDR3 protein: CASSPGTIPYNEQFF
J gene: TRBJ2-3; V gene: TRBV28; CDR3 protein: CASSSVLTGTDTQYF
J gene: TRBJ1-2; V gene: TRBV30; CDR3 protein: CAWARTGPYGYTF
J gene: TRBJ2-2; V gene: TRBV7-2; CDR3 protein: CASSLELLAGSGELFF